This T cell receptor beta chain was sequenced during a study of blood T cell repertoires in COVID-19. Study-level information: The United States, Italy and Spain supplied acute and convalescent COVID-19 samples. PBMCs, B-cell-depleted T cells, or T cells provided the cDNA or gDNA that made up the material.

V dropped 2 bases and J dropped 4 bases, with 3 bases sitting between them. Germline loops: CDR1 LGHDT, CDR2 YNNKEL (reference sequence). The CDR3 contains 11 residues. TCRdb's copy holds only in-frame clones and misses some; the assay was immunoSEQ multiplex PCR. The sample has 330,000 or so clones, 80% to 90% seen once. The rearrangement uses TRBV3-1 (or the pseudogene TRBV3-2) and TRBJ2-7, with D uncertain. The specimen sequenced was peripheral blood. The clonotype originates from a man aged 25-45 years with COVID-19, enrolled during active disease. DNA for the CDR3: TGTGCCAGCAGCCAACGGTACGAGCAGTACTTC. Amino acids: CASSQRYEQYF.